The rows below give T cell receptor beta chains drawn from one sample of a study of pediatric ulcerative colitis. Libraries were prepared by immunoSEQ multiplex PCR; TCRdb keeps only in-frame clonotypes and omits some of them. The repertoire holds around 64,000 clones, 86% seen once, with approximately 3.7% in the top ten. Sequencing used blood. These receptors all stem from a boy aged 5 to 17 with severe ulcerative colitis. Both conserved end residues are part of each CDR3. A D gene is named only where the DNA matches it firmly. The size of a clone is reported for some rows only, either as once, few or many, or as a class for expanded clones.

j_gene	abundance	d_gene	v_gene	CDR3nt	CDR3aa
TRBJ2-7	.	.	TRBV7-8	TGTGCCAGCAGCTTAGAGGCCTACTCCAGCTCCTACGAGCAGTACTTC	CASSLEAYSSSYEQYF
TRBJ2-1	.	TRBD2	TRBV9	TGTGCCAGCAGCCCTTGGACTAGCGGGAGCAATGAGCAGTTCTTC	CASSPWTSGSNEQFF
TRBJ2-5	.	TRBD2	TRBV18	TGTGCCAGCTCATCAGGACTAGCGTCAGAGACCCAGTACTTC	CASSSGLASETQYF
TRBJ2-1	.	TRBD2	TRBV7-3	TGTGCCAGCAGCTTCGGGACTAGCGGGAGTTACGGTGAGCAGTTCTTC	CASSFGTSGSYGEQFF
TRBJ2-7	.	.	TRBV7-9	TGTGCCAGCAGCCCACCCCTGGCAGGGCAGCACAACACCTACGAGCAGTACTTC	CASSPPLAGQHNTYEQYF
TRBJ2-1	.	TRBD2	TRBV10-2	TGCGCCAGCAGTGAGTTGGGACTAGCGGCCCAGCAGTTCTTC	CASSELGLAAQQFF
TRBJ2-3	.	TRBD2	TRBV7-2	TGTGCCAGCAGCTTAATGTTAGCGGGGGATACGCAGTATTTT	CASSLMLAGDTQYF
TRBJ1-2	.	.	TRBV2	TGTGCCAGCAGTACCCAAAATCGGGGTTCCCTCTCGGGACGTGGCTACACCTTC	CASSTQNRGSLSGRGYTF
TRBJ2-1	once	TRBD2	TRBV5-4	TGTGCCAGCAGCTTGGCCCGCCTAGCGGGGGACGAGGAGCAGTTCTTC	CASSLARLAGDEEQFF
TRBJ1-1	few	.	TRBV29-1	TGCAGCGTAGCAGGCACTGAAGCTTTCTTT	CSVAGTEAFF
TRBJ1-1	once	TRBD1	TRBV6-5	TGTGCCAGCAGTTACTCTGGGACAGGGATACTTGGGGCTTTCTTT	CASSYSGTGILGAFF
TRBJ1-4	.	TRBD1	TRBV6-7	TGTGCCAGCCGGTGGAAAACAGCCGGGACAGGGGGCAATTCGGGTGAAAAACTGTTTTTT	CASRWKTAGTGGNSGEKLFF
TRBJ1-2	.	TRBD1	TRBV15	TGTGCCACCAGCAGAGGGGGGACAGAGAACTATGGCTACACCTTC	CATSRGGTENYGYTF
TRBJ2-2	.	.	TRBV11-2	TGTGCCAGCAGCTTCGACCCCACGGAACTTACGAACGGGGAGCTGTTTTTT	CASSFDPTELTNGELFF
TRBJ1-3	.	TRBD1	TRBV7-9	TGTGCCAGCAGCTTTGGACAGGGGGGAAACACCATATATTTT	CASSFGQGGNTIYF
TRBJ2-7	.	.	TRBV25-1	TGTGCCAGCAGTGAATATAAGGAAGGTTATATCTACGAGCAGTACTTC	CASSEYKEGYIYEQYF
TRBJ2-7	.	.	TRBV7-3	TGTGCCAGCAGCTTAAGGGGTGGGTCCTACGAGCAGTACTTC	CASSLRGGSYEQYF
TRBJ2-7	once	.	TRBV7-8	TGTGCCAGCAGCTCATCGCTGATGGGGGCCTACGAGCAGTACTTC	CASSSSLMGAYEQYF
TRBJ2-3	.	TRBD1	TRBV6-5	TGTGCCAGCAGGGCGACAGGGACAGCAGATACGCAGTATTTT	CASRATGTADTQYF
TRBJ1-2	.	.	TRBV18	TGTGCCAGCTCACCAGCCAGCACTAACTATGGCTACACCTTC	CASSPASTNYGYTF
TRBJ1-4	few	.	TRBV9	TGTGCCAGCAGTGAAGACGAGGGAGGCGAAAAACTGTTTTTT	CASSEDEGGEKLFF
TRBJ2-7	.	.	TRBV5-4	TGTGCCAGCAGCTTGGCGGGGGGCGACGAGCAGTACTTC	CASSLAGGDEQYF
TRBJ2-1	once	TRBD2	TRBV4-2	TGTGCCAGCAGCCAAGATGTGCGGAGGCGGGAGGGCCCTCATGAGCAGTTCTTC	CASSQDVRRREGPHEQFF
TRBJ1-1	.	TRBD1	TRBV4-1	TGCGCCAGCAGCCAAGAGCCTGGGACAGCGAACACTGAAGCTTTCTTT	CASSQEPGTANTEAFF
TRBJ2-6	once	.	TRBV10-3	TGTGCCATCAGTGAGTCGACTCCAGGGTCTGGGGCCAACGTCCTGACTTTC	CAISESTPGSGANVLTF
TRBJ2-2	.	.	TRBV11-1	TGTGCCAGCAGCTTAAATGCGGGTCGGCTGAACACCGGGGAGCTGTTTTTT	CASSLNAGRLNTGELFF
TRBJ1-1	.	TRBD1	TRBV4-1	TGCGCCAGCAGCCTGGGACAGGGAAACACTGAAGCTTTCTTT	CASSLGQGNTEAFF
TRBJ2-1	.	.	TRBV7-9	TGTGCCAGCAGCTCCGATGGGGGTCCATACAATGAGCAGTTCTTC	CASSSDGGPYNEQFF
TRBJ2-2	.	TRBD1	TRBV25-1	TGTGCCAGCAGTGAGGTGGGACAGGAACCCACCGGGGAGCTGTTTTTT	CASSEVGQEPTGELFF
TRBJ1-2	.	.	TRBV11-2	TGTGCCAGCAGCCCACGTGGAGGAGATGGCTACACCTTC	CASSPRGGDGYTF
TRBJ2-1	.	TRBD2	TRBV7-2	TGTGCCAGCACCCCCCCTAGCGGGAGGAACAATGAGCAGTTCTTC	CASTPPSGRNNEQFF
TRBJ2-1	.	.	TRBV5-1	TGCGCCAGCACCCACTTGGACCTCAGCTCCTACAATGAGCAGTTCTTC	CASTHLDLSSYNEQFF
TRBJ2-4	.	.	TRBV7-2	TGTGCCAGCAGCTTACCGTCGACCGGGGCGGGAAACATTCAGTACTTC	CASSLPSTGAGNIQYF
TRBJ2-3	.	.	TRBV10-1	TGCGCCAGCAGTCTCTCTTCGGACTCGAGCACAGATACGCAGTATTTT	CASSLSSDSSTDTQYF
TRBJ2-5	.	.	TRBV29-1	TGCAGCGTTGAAGATTGGGGCAGGGATCAAGAGACCCAGTACTTC	CSVEDWGRDQETQYF
TRBJ2-2	.	TRBD1	TRBV6-5	TGTGCCAGTTCGCCACAGGGGCGCACCGGGGAGCTGTTTTTT	CASSPQGRTGELFF
TRBJ2-1	.	.	TRBV6-5	TGTGCCAGCAGATCACAGGTCGATGAGCAGTTCTTC	CASRSQVDEQFF
TRBJ1-2	.	.	TRBV11-2	TGTGCCAGCATCCCCGATGGGGGCGTCGGCTACACCTTC	CASIPDGGVGYTF
TRBJ2-7	.	.	TRBV19	TGTGCCAGTAGTATAGGGACCGGAGCATACGAGCAGTACTTC	CASSIGTGAYEQYF
TRBJ1-2	.	TRBD1	TRBV5-6	TGTGCCAGCAGCCCGGGGGACAGGGCCGCCTATGGCTACACCTTC	CASSPGDRAAYGYTF
TRBJ2-7	.	.	TRBV11-3	TGTGCCAGCAGCTCAGGAGGGGGGAGCTCCTACGAGCAGTACTTC	CASSSGGGSSYEQYF
TRBJ2-1	.	TRBD2	TRBV6-6	TGTGCCAGCAGTTATCTAGCGGGAGGTGAGCAGTTCTTC	CASSYLAGGEQFF
TRBJ1-3	.	.	TRBV2	TGTGCCAGCAGGGGCTCTGGAAACACCATATATTTT	CASRGSGNTIYF
TRBJ2-3	once	.	TRBV7-9	TGTGCCAGCGGTCATGCAGATACGCAGTATTTT	CASGHADTQYF
TRBJ2-5	.	.	TRBV9	TGTGCCAGCAGCGTAGCCGTACCGGGGGCTGGGCCTGGGGAGACCCAGTACTTC	CASSVAVPGAGPGETQYF
TRBJ2-1	.	TRBD2	TRBV7-9	TGTGCCAGCAGCTTATCTGCTAGCGGAATGAATGAGCAGTTCTTC	CASSLSASGMNEQFF
TRBJ2-3	.	.	TRBV18	TGTGCCAGCTCACCGGACGGGACTCGCACAGATACGCAGTATTTT	CASSPDGTRTDTQYF
TRBJ2-5	.	.	TRBV6-6	TGTGCCAGCCACCCCGCCCTGGGGAGCTCCCAAGAGACCCAGTACTTC	CASHPALGSSQETQYF
TRBJ2-1	.	.	TRBV7-6	TGTGCCAGCAGCTCGTTAGCGGTCAGTAATGAGCAGTTCTTC	CASSSLAVSNEQFF
TRBJ1-5	.	.	TRBV6-5	TGTGCCAGCCGTCAGGGCAATCAGCCCCAGCATTTT	CASRQGNQPQHF
TRBJ1-1	.	.	TRBV21-1	TGTGCCAGCAGCAAAAGAACAGGAACGAACACTGAAGCTTTCTTT	CASSKRTGTNTEAFF
TRBJ2-1	.	TRBD2	TRBV10-3	TGTGCCATCAGTGGGGGCGTCGGGAGGGCCCGGCAGTTCTTC	CAISGGVGRARQFF